This section outlines one T cell receptor beta chain sequence together with its context. The specificity of this receptor is unknown. No quality values exist for individual bases; no much larger clone is one base distant. Sequences MDHEN (CDR1) and SYDVKM (CDR2) are obtained from the germline V gene. V drops 3 bases and J drops 0 bases, leaving 15 bases in between. The CDR3 goes from the cysteine to the phenylalanine over 16 residues. Only CDR3 DNA is held: 48 bases, read in frame from base 1. This entry comes from a study of neoadjuvant anti-PD-1 for oral cavity cancer (dated by TCRdb to the early 2020s). In terms of the full investigation: Three to four biweekly doses of nivolumab at 3 mg/kg were mostly administered to patients before curative-intent surgical resection. Patients who did not progress were given a fourth nivolumab dose at about day 43 and had definitive surgical resection on days 50-56. Patients with complete response, partial response or stable disease by RECIST 1.1 were defined as responders, whereas patients with progression were defined as non-responders. The parent correlative cohort included under 15 patients, with an approximately 35% response rate.

Sample time point, as interpreted from the label and publication: before neoadjuvant nivolumab. The patients had newly diagnosed stage II-IVA oral cavity squamous cell carcinoma and had not received any prior systemic or radiation treatment. The cohort consisted of patients with HPV-negative, locally advanced oral cavity squamous cell carcinoma. No culture maintenance or expansion was done, as the peripheral blood mononuclear cells went straight to analysis. The samples were obtained from a longitudinal correlative study of a single-arm phase II trial testing neoadjuvant nivolumab in oral cavity squamous cell carcinoma. Genomic DNA-based TCRbeta sequencing was performed on subject-matched pre- and post-treatment PBMCs and tumors from three responders and three non-responders. Peripheral blood mononuclear cells were collected before nivolumab treatment and again after treatment, at the time of surgery. The Maxwell RSC DNA from Cells kit was used to isolate genomic DNA from PBMCs.

For deep sequencing of PBMC libraries, mostly around 480 ng of input genomic DNA was used, and six replicates were run per sample. The immunoSEQ hsTCRbeta kit was used to prepare TCRbeta libraries according to the manufacturer's instructions. The completed libraries were mixed into a single pool at 3 nM, then sequenced with an Illumina NovaSeq 6000 S4 flow cell. The original pipeline was this. Raw data preprocessing and quality control were performed with the immunoSEQ Analyzer. The analysis was limited to productive rearrangements, and each clonotype was defined by a unique CDR3 amino acid sequence. Repertoire clonality was estimated as the Gini-Simpson index, which was computed with the R package tcR. Student's t test was used to compare Gini indices, and Pearson correlation was used to assess associations with tumor size change. Not all clones reach the TCRdb copy of this immuneACCESS table, which keeps in-frame sequences only. Checked studies attribute under half of the gap to unresolved V genes and leave the rest unexplained. The V and J calls and the clone size are those of that table, but D and trimming were determined from the DNA. This sample comprises approximately 83,000 clones, roughly 80% of them detected only once. The ten largest account for roughly 3% of the sample.

Results and caveats for the whole study, not just this receptor: The TCR analyses had only a few patients in each response group, and the authors called for validation in larger cohorts. Within PBMCs, T cell clonality (Gini index) was significantly higher in non-responders than responders after neoadjuvant nivolumab. A higher pretreatment blood Treg/Th17 ratio correlated with both higher pretreatment blood TCRbeta clonality and lower post-treatment tumor TCRbeta clonality.

The starting material was PBMCs, obtained before nivolumab (anti-PD-1) treatment. This TCR came from a person aged 40 to 85 with oral cavity squamous cell carcinoma. Here the chain combines TRBV28 and TRBJ2-7, with TRBD2 tentatively as D gene (6 bases match). The CDR3 sequence is CASSFHLGLLSYEQYF. The nucleotide sequence reads TGTGCCAGCAGTTTTCATTTAGGACTACTCTCCTACGAGCAGTACTTC. The entire variable domain, with the stretches around the CDR3 drawn from the reference TRBV28 and TRBJ2-7 proteins, is DVKVTQSSRYLVKRTGEKVFLECVQDMDHENMFWYRQDPGLGLRLIYFSYDVKMKEKGDIPEGYSVSREKKERFSLILESASTNQTSMYLCASSFHLGLLSYEQYFGPGTRLTVT.